The subject of this entry is one T cell receptor beta chain. It lacks a known antigen. No clone much larger than this one lies a single base away; base qualities are absent. This record belongs to a study of T cell responses to AZD1222 COVID-19 vaccine (dated by TCRdb to the early 2020s). Regarding the study in general: Because spike-specific TCR depth and breadth did not differ between the two schedules, AZD1222 recipients who got a second dose at roughly 4 weeks were pooled with those who got a second dose at roughly 12 weeks. TCR sequencing was performed for roughly 240 trial participants, of whom around 200 were given two doses of AZD1222 and some 25 were given two doses of MenACWY control vaccine. Trial participants were enrolled by age into subgroups of 18-55, 56-69 and 70-plus years, and about 150, 27 and 61 TCR-sequenced participants, respectively, were included in these subgroups. General study outcomes and caveats: Conclusions about previously exposed vaccinees are limited because only six or seven AZD1222 recipients were SARS-CoV-2 seropositive at baseline. Because no day 14 peak-response samples were available, repertoires were characterized only after the peak T cell response. After two AZD1222 doses, both the breadth and the depth of spike-specific TCRs were significantly higher than at day 0 and than in MenACWY recipients. Epitopes outside the regions mutated in the B.1.351 and B.1.1.7 variants were reportedly recognized by nearly half of the unique spike-specific TCRs. CD4 TCRs associated with the vaccine covered the entire spike protein, and the dominant responses were in regions 160-218 and 743-854. Participants were mostly white British, with more females than males. The authors suggested clonal diversity may have been underestimated. In the small 56-69-year group, the increase in depth fell short of significance, most likely because of low power.

CDR3 length: 15 amino acids, cysteine to phenylalanine. Here the CDR3 DNA is all that survives: 45 bases in frame from base 1. V is clipped by 7 bases and J by 1 base, and the sequence between their germline boundaries is 15 bases long. Reading the germline V gene gives CDR1 MNHEY and CDR2 SVGAGI. The CDR3 regions of human TCRbeta chains were analyzed by immunosequencing. The authors processed their data as follows. Repertoire TCRs were matched against a reference library of SARS-CoV-2-specific TCRs generated with the MIRA antigen-specificity platform. Breadth meant the fraction of unique TCRs that were SARS-CoV-2-associated, whereas depth meant the fraction of total T cells that were SARS-CoV-2-associated. Using the MIRA data, every spike-specific TCR was mapped to the spike region that the TCR reacted to and assigned to either a CD4 or a CD8 class. Log10-transformed breadth and depth values were compared by one-way ANOVA with Sidak's multiple comparisons tests. As stored in TCRdb, this immuneACCESS dataset retains in-frame rearrangements with V and J assigned. A fraction of the clones does not appear; measured against another copy, unresolved V genes explain less than half of the discrepancy, and the remainder lacks a known reason. That table supplies the V and J calls and clone size; D and trimming were determined from the DNA. In this sample the table shows 55,000 to 75,000 clones, around 90% of which occur a single time. Roughly 5% of the sample lies in the top ten.

What the time point label conveys for this sample: baseline before first vaccination. Samples from vaccinated people were obtained from the UK trials COV001 and COV002, which included a single-blind randomized controlled phase 2/3 trial of AZD1222 (ChAdOx1 nCoV-19) in healthy adults. Trial participant PBMC samples were collected at day 0 and day 28 after the second dose for TCRbeta chain sequencing. This TCR came from an adult in good health. Sequencing was performed on peripheral blood, taken on day 0 of AZD1222 vaccination. The sequence joins TRBV6-5 to TRBJ2-3; TRBD1 is a weak D gene call, 6 bases matching. The DNA is as follows: TGTGCCAGCAACCCGGGACCAGGGGGCACAGATACGCAGTATTTT. Its product reads: CASNPGPGGTDTQYF.